One sample yielded the 24 T cell receptor beta chains listed below, sequenced in a study of shared clonotypes between healthy human individuals. Profiled with immunoSEQ multiplex PCR; TCRdb holds only in-frame clones, not every one. This sample has about 2.3 million clones, with about 90% found just once. Material for sequencing was naive CD4+ T cells from PBMCs. Noted subset: CD45RA+ positively selected. All receptors come from a man between 18 and 29 years old in good health. Some clones in this sample may be carry-over from other donors' samples.

The rearrangement uses TRBV11-3 and TRBJ2-2; TRBD1 matches at 7 bases. The CDR3 runs to 15 residues. In germline, CDR1 is SGHNT, CDR2 YENEEA. V gave up 4 bases and J gave up 3 bases; unmatched junction bases: 5. In DNA form, the CDR3 reads TGTGCCAGCAGCTCAGAGACAGGGCACACCGGGGAGCTGTTTTTT. Translated, it gives CASSSETGHTGELFF.

The rearrangement links TRBV30 to TRBJ2-7; D unclear. CDR1 GTSNPN and CDR2 SVGIG come from the germline V gene (reference sequence). The CDR3 covers 13 residues. V lost 0 bases and J lost 4, with 10 bases in between. CDR3 residues: CAWSVLFGYEQYF. DNA of the CDR3: TGTGCCTGGAGTGTACTGTTCGGGTACGAGCAGTACTTC.

The rearrangement links TRBV9 to TRBJ1-1; D unresolved. In germline, CDR1 is SGDLS, CDR2 YYNGEE. Trimming cost V 3 bases and J 1 base, with 10 bases left between them. The CDR3 runs 14 residues. CDR3 coding DNA: TGTGCCAGCAGCGCCCAGACACAGAACACTGAAGCTTTCTTT. It is translated as CASSAQTQNTEAFF.

As to this clone: Other DNA sequences of this sample code for an identical CDR3. The rearrangement links TRBV7-2 to TRBJ1-1; the D gene is possibly TRBD1 (5 bases). The germline CDR1 and CDR2 sequences are SGHTA and FQGNSA. Trimming cost V 2 bases and J 4 bases, with 8 bases left between them. The CDR3 sequence is 13 residues long. The CDR3 DNA is TGTGCCAGCAGCTTAATCGGGGGCACTGAAGCTTTCTTT. It translates to CASSLIGGTEAFF.

The gene calls are TRBV28 and TRBJ2-1; 7 bases are shared with TRBD2. The CDR3 totals 15 residues. The junction had 7 bases not matched to a gene; V was cut back by 2 bases and J by 6 bases. Germline CDR1 reads MDHEN; CDR2 reads SYDVKM. CDR3 region: CASSLAGTKANEQFF. Written as DNA, the CDR3 is TGTGCCAGCAGTTTAGCCGGGACTAAGGCCAATGAGCAGTTCTTC.

The chain is built from TRBV11-1 and TRBJ2-2, with 9 positions matching TRBD1. This CDR3 has 16 amino acids. The junction had 8 bases not matched to a gene; V was cut back by 5 bases and J by 4 bases. The germline CDR1 and CDR2 sequences are SGHAT and FQDESV (reference sequence). Written as DNA, the CDR3 is TGTGCCAGCAGCATAACCGGGACAGGGTTCACCGGGGAGCTGTTTTTT. It codes for CASSITGTGFTGELFF. The full variable domain, in which reference TRBV11-1 and TRBJ2-2 provide the parts outside the CDR3, is EAEVAQSPRYKITEKSQAVAFWCDPISGHATLYWYRQILGQGPELLVQFQDESVVDDSQLPKDRFSAERLKGVDSTLKIQPAELGDSAMYLCASSITGTGFTGELFFGEGSRLTVL.

The gene calls are TRBV27 and TRBJ2-7; D is perhaps TRBD1 or TRBD2 (7 bases each). With 3 bases removed from V and 3 bases from J, the gap between germline ends came to 18 bases. Germline CDR1 and CDR2: MNHEY and SMNVEV (reference sequence). CDR3 size: 16 residues. The CDR3 sequence is CASSFPKQGRVYEQYF. The CDR3 DNA is TGTGCCAGCAGTTTCCCAAAACAGGGGAGGGTCTACGAGCAGTACTTC.

The rearrangement joins TRBV19 to TRBJ1-5, with 8 bases aligning to TRBD1. Trimming cost V 5 bases and J 5 bases; bases outside gene matches: 5. In germline, CDR1 is LNHDA, CDR2 SQIVND (reference sequence). The CDR3 is 14 residues long. The CDR3 nucleotides are TGTGCCAGTAGTGAAGACAGGGGAGATCAGCCCCAGCATTTT. Its translation: CASSEDRGDQPQHF.

This clone was detected a few times. The chain is built from TRBV29-1 and TRBJ1-1; a weak D match, TRBD1 (5 bases). CDR1 and CDR2 from the germline V gene are SQVTM and ANQGSEA. The CDR3 has 11 residues. Trimming pared 3 bases from V and 9 bases from J, leaving 11 bases between. The CDR3 here is CSVEDGAKAFF. In DNA, the CDR3 is TGCAGCGTTGAGGATGGGGCCAAAGCTTTCTTT.

The rearrangement uses TRBV7-2 and TRBJ2-3; 7 bases match TRBD2. The CDR3 is 15 amino acids. V dropped 1 base and J dropped 0; count of bases not matched to a gene: 1. In germline, CDR1 is SGHTA, CDR2 FQGNSA. The CDR3 here is CASSLDSGSTDTQYF. CDR3 DNA: TGTGCCAGCAGCTTAGATAGCGGGAGCACAGATACGCAGTATTTT.

J is TRBJ2-3 and V is TRBV5-1; TRBD2 is a possible D gene (6 bases). V was cut by 3 bases and J by 2 bases, with 16 bases left in between. The CDR3 consists of 16 residues. In germline, CDR1 is SGHRS, CDR2 YFSETQ. CDR3 DNA sequence: TGCGCCAGCAGCTCCGCAGCTGCGGGACCCACAGATACGCAGTATTTT. It specifies CASSSAAAGPTDTQYF.

The rearrangement uses TRBV7-6 and TRBJ2-2; possible D gene TRBD1, 5 bases. Trimming removed 8 bases at V and 2 bases at J, with 18 bases between. CDR1 SGHVS and CDR2 FNYEAQ come from the germline V gene. This CDR3 region has 16 residues. DNA for the CDR3: TGTGCCAGCGGCAAAGGGGCCCTTTTTAACACCGGGGAGCTGTTTTTT. It encodes CASGKGALFNTGELFF.

The rearrangement joins TRBV28 to TRBJ1-4; D unresolved. The CDR3 spans 14 residues. Germline CDR1 and CDR2: MDHEN and SYDVKM. V was pared by 6 bases and J by 6 bases, with 14 bases between. The DNA for the CDR3 is TGTGCCAGCAGCGACCCTGGGAGTTATGAAAAACTGTTTTTT. Amino acids: CASSDPGSYEKLFF.

The chain has TRBV5-1 and TRBJ2-1, with TRBD1 matching over 9 bases. This CDR3 region has 15 residues. Germline CDR1 SGHRS, CDR2 YFSETQ. V gave up 5 bases and J gave up 8 bases; unmatched junction bases: 11. CDR3 bases: TGCGCCAGCAGTCTCCCCGGGACAGGGTTCCATGAGCAGTTCTTC. Translation: CASSLPGTGFHEQFF.

This clone has more than one count but fewer than ten. DNA for the CDR3: TGTGCCAGCAGCGACGGACGGAACACTGAAGCTTTCTTT. Translation: CASSDGRNTEAFF. This sequence joins TRBV9 and TRBJ1-1, with no clear D. Deletions cut 3 bases from V and 1 base from J, with 7 bases between. The CDR3 runs 13 residues. The germline V gene encodes CDR1 SGDLS and CDR2 YYNGEE.

The gene calls are TRBV28 and TRBJ1-4, with D possibly being TRBD1 (6 bases). This CDR3 is built from 14 residues. V lost 6 bases and J 7 bases, leaving 15 bases between the germline ends. Germline CDR1 MDHEN, CDR2 SYDVKM. CDR3 in amino acids: CASRSTGSGEKLFF. CDR3 nucleotide sequence: TGTGCCAGCAGATCTACAGGGAGTGGTGAAAAACTGTTTTTT.

Comment on this clone: This specimen includes other DNA sequences encoding the same CDR3. The rearrangement uses TRBV6-5 and TRBJ1-2, with D possibly TRBD1 on 6 matching bases. From germline, CDR1 is MNHEY and CDR2 SVGAGI. V dropped 2 bases and J dropped 4 bases, with 8 bases sitting between them. The CDR3 has 13 residues. CDR3 bases: TGTGCCAGCAGTTACGGGGGCGGCTATGGCTACACCTTC. Protein: CASSYGGGYGYTF.

V is TRBV28 and J is TRBJ2-7; a weak D match, TRBD1 (5 bases). The CDR3 runs 15 residues. Trimming removed 1 base from V and 3 bases from J, with 13 bases in between. Germline CDR1 reads MDHEN; CDR2 reads SYDVKM. CDR3 loop: CASSLSVRGNYEQYF. CDR3 bases: TGTGCCAGCAGTTTATCGGTTAGGGGAAACTACGAGCAGTACTTC. Full variable domain (missing parts from reference TRBV28 and TRBJ2-7): DVKVTQSSRYLVKRTGEKVFLECVQDMDHENMFWYRQDPGLGLRLIYFSYDVKMKEKGDIPEGYSVSREKKERFSLILESASTNQTSMYLCASSLSVRGNYEQYFGPGTRLTVT.

This clone was seen just once. The chain uses TRBV10-3 and TRBJ1-2; the D is unclear. Germline V CDR1 and CDR2: ENHRY, SYGVKD. V was trimmed by 0 bases and J by 4 bases, leaving 9 bases between them. The CDR3 length is 14 residues. Here the CDR3 reads CAISESPDSYGYTF. The DNA for the CDR3 is TGTGCCATCAGTGAGTCGCCAGATTCCTATGGCTACACCTTC.

The chain recombines TRBV9 with TRBJ2-1; 14 bases match TRBD2. The CDR3 sequence is 19 residues long. Germline V gene sequence: CDR1 SGDLS, CDR2 YYNGEE. The ends lost 3 bases at V and 2 bases at J; junction bases unmatched: 10. CDR3 in DNA: TGTGCCAGCAGCGACCGGACTAGCGGGAGGTCCCTAACCTACAATGAGCAGTTCTTC. This sequence encodes CASSDRTSGRSLTYNEQFF.

This chain connects TRBV7-2 to TRBJ2-7; 7 nucleotides match TRBD2. Germline assignment: CDR1 SGHTA and CDR2 FQGNSA. This CDR3 region has 15 residues. V lost 5 bases and J lost 3; bases outside the gene matches: 10. The CDR3 loop is CASSPTGGSHYEQYF. In DNA form, the CDR3 reads TGTGCCAGCAGCCCCACGGGAGGCTCCCACTACGAGCAGTACTTC.

J is TRBJ1-5 and V is TRBV6-1; 7 positions agree with TRBD1. Germline CDR1 and CDR2: MNHNS and SASEGT. J gave up 11 bases and V 3 bases, and 4 bases lay outside the gene matches. This CDR3 contains 12 residues. The CDR3 protein is CASSDGTDTQHF. CDR3 coding DNA: TGTGCCAGCAGTGATGGGACAGACACCCAGCATTTT.

For this clone: At the DNA level, this CDR3 is encoded by other sequences in the same sample as well. This chain uses TRBV7-2 with TRBJ1-1; a possible D gene is TRBD1 (6 bases). The germline V gene has CDR1 SGHTA and CDR2 FQGNSA. V lost 3 bases and J lost 4, with 9 bases in between. The CDR3 has 13 residues. The CDR3 sequence is CASSFRGGTEAFF. In DNA, the CDR3 is TGTGCCAGCAGCTTTAGAGGGGGCACTGAAGCTTTCTTT.

In its sample, this clone was seen once. Other DNA sequences of this sample code for an identical CDR3. The chain is built from TRBV6-5 and TRBJ1-5; D may be TRBD1 (5 bases). Germline lookup yields CDR1 MNHEY and CDR2 SVGAGI. V lost 4 bases to trimming and J lost 2 bases, with 6 bases between them. The CDR3 sequence is 13 residues long. The CDR3 region is CASSWGGNQPQHF. DNA of the CDR3: TGTGCCAGCAGTTGGGGGGGCAATCAGCCCCAGCATTTT.